The subject of this entry is one T cell receptor (beta chain). This sample stems from a study of blood T cell repertoires in COVID-19. Across the study: Specimens from acute and convalescent COVID-19 originated in the United States, Italy and Spain. The cDNA or gDNA used as material had been derived from T cells, B-cell-depleted T cells, or PBMCs.

Authors' data handling: Amplification with reference gene primers provided the estimates of nucleated cell counts. TCRdb's table, derived via immunoSEQ multiplex PCR, lists solely in-frame clones and lacks some. For V, J and clone size, that table is used; D and trimming come from the DNA. Among around 280,000 clones listed, around 88% were seen once. The source material was peripheral blood. This TCR was sampled from a woman in her twenties or thirties who had recovered from COVID-19.

The CDR3 protein is CATSRSGLVWNGELFF. CDR3 sequence (DNA): TGTGCCACCAGCAGATCGGGACTAGTTTGGAACGGGGAGCTGTTTTTT. The rearrangement links TRBV15 to TRBJ2-2, with 8 bases aligning to TRBD2. Unmatched junction bases numbered 9, after V lost 2 bases and J lost 7 bases. Germline V gene lookup returns CDR1 LNHNV and CDR2 YYDKDF (reference sequence). CDR3 length: 16 residues.